The entry below describes one TCR beta chain. Its target antigen remains unknown. Base quality data are lacking; no much larger clone is found one base away. This sample was included in a study of cytomegalovirus exposure and HLA in healthy donors (TCRdb year 2017). Some background on the complete study: According to an earlier analysis of 587 of the donors, 150 million to 200 million T cells yielded 117 million unique TCR beta sequences and about 300 Gb of sequence data. Along with the approximately 700-subject first cohort, a separate validation cohort of over a hundred different subjects was used. Rather than drawing on any new phenotypic data, the later analysis identified candidate immune exposures from TCR beta sequences and the way those sequences occurred across donors. A later analysis re-examined previously published TCR beta repertoires from 500 to 700 donors and added high-resolution HLA genotyping to investigate patterns of TCR occurrence. Donor age, sex, ethnicity and CMV serostatus were collected together with the repertoire data. High-throughput TCR immunosequencing, statistical association of individual TCRs with disease status, and machine learning were combined to predict cytomegalovirus infection status. All discovery cohort repertoires had been generated using a single sequencing platform. Among 350 to 400 genotyped donors of the cohort, an average of around 240,000 unique TCR beta nucleotide sequences were sequenced per donor, roughly 18% of them non-productive. An earlier analysis of approximately 500 of the donors applied high-throughput TCR beta sequencing to assess whether each TCR beta V gene segment acted as functional or pseudogenic. Roughly 290 gigabases of sequencing data and around 88 million unique TCR sequences made up an early release that covered fewer than 650 HLA-typed donors. About five DR-DQ haplotypes were handled as single units for association and clustering because linkage in the cohort was strong. HLA typing included class I and class II loci at four-digit resolution. Of the approximately 400 genotyped donors, more than 75% were placed in the genetic ancestry cluster associated with self-reported Caucasian donors. The study used immunosequencing to profile the T cell repertoires of approximately 690 subjects and linked those repertoires to cytomegalovirus serostatus. The study was designed to test whether signatures of past pathogen exposure could be identified by cataloging public T cell receptors. Typing coverage differed by locus: A, B, C, DRB1 and DQB1 were typed in roughly 629-640 donors, DQA1 in about 500, DPA1 in roughly 590, and DPB1 in just under 490. In a later genetic analysis, genome-wide SNP genotypes for about 55% of the roughly 700 donors were used, and that subset was treated as a discovery cohort.

Here is what the overall study found, with its caveats: The only immune exposure information available for the cohort was CMV serostatus. In a later analysis, about 16,000 TCR beta sequences were associated with specific HLA alleles at a false discovery rate of 0.05. The earlier analysis of 587 of the donors excluded 15 to 20 rarely observed V segments, including chromosome 9 orphons, because counts were too low. In a later analysis, several top co-occurrence clusters were reported to appear linked to parvovirus B19, influenza, CMV and Epstein-Barr virus. While some public TCRs were present in many individuals, most TCR sequences turned up only very rarely across donors. According to a later analysis, most CMV-associated TCR beta chains appeared to be HLA-restricted, and the HLA associations seemed to be driven largely by CMV exposure. Broadly in line with IMGT annotations, most TCR beta V segments showed up in productive rearrangements about 87% or about 30% of the time in an earlier analysis of several hundred of the donors. The 87-base-pair reads could not distinguish some IMGT-functional V segments, including TRBV6-2 and TRBV6-3, so those segments were excluded. V-gene and J-gene trimming of TCR beta chains was associated with a missense DCLRE1C variant in a later genetic analysis, and the association was replicated in an independent cohort. A cluster of highly shared sequence variants was judged likely to represent a technical artifact of the sequencing pipeline. A further reported finding was that TCR beta sequences accurately predicted the HLA-A and HLA-B alleles for most subjects in the first cohort. Compared with the roughly 700-donor mean, donors in an Asian-associated ancestry cluster had fewer N-insertions in productive TCRs, according to a later genetic analysis. It was suggested by the authors that the approach could potentially be generalized to other disease states and immunological phenotypes. HLA typing was unavailable for some donors at each locus, so association tests used only the typed subset. When HLA alleles, especially DR and DQ, strongly co-occurred, TCR associations were difficult to assign to individual alleles. Cytomegalovirus status was reported to be diagnosed by the classifier with high specificity and sensitivity in both the original and validation cohorts. In vitro tests confirmed that a few of the cytomegalovirus-associated TCR beta chains recognize cytomegalovirus antigens. Presence/absence analyses assumed roughly uniform sequencing depth across donors, an assumption that may not hold. Correlated functional status among segregating V segments might be attributable to linkage disequilibrium, but an unknown experimental factor could not be ruled out. Compared with equally common non-associated chains, HLA-associated TCR beta chains in a later analysis were more clonally expanded and had lower generation probabilities. Only TCR beta chains were sequenced in this cohort, and the absence of alpha or paired-chain data limited detectable features. The study gave a list of more than 150 TCR beta chains associated with cytomegalovirus. In a later analysis, TCR association rates were found to vary across HLA loci, with the most associated TCRs seen for DRB1 alleles and the fewest for HLA-C alleles.

V was cut back by 5 bases and J by 5 bases, leaving a gap of 12 bases between them. The CDR3 numbers 13 residues from cysteine through phenylalanine. The entry retains the CDR3 DNA only, 39 bases that are in frame from base 1. The germline V gene provides CDR1 MRHNA and CDR2 SNTAGT. The cohort was made up of about 610 healthy bone marrow donors. At the time of sampling, all cohort members were nominally healthy, though unrecorded immune exposures were likely present. The donor tested CMV seropositive, placing the donor among the roughly 300 seropositive members of the cohort. A peripheral blood sample was provided by each donor, and peripheral blood mononuclear cells were used for TCR beta sequencing. Genomic DNA extraction from the blood cell samples was performed with the Qiagen DNeasy Blood Extraction Kit. Preparation of the library involved the immunoSEQ multiplex PCR assay. For the multiplex PCR, a mixture combining 60 forward primers for TCR Vbeta segments and 13 reverse primers for TCR Jbeta segments was used. A multiplex PCR assay on genomic DNA amplified the CDR3 region of rearranged TCR beta genes. The Illumina HiSeq System was used to sequence the amplified TCR beta libraries as 87-base-pair reads. The source study handled its data this way. Across the roughly 600 repertoires, a later analysis counted around 80 million unique TCR beta chains, some 11 million of which were shared by at least two donors. A nearest-neighbor algorithm error-corrected the raw reads and collapsed the reads into unique sequences, merging closely related sequences to remove PCR and sequencing errors. Alignment of CDR3 sequences to IMGT reference sequences was used to assign V, D and J gene segments. Each retained sequence needed at least a six-nucleotide match to both a V gene segment and a J gene segment. A rearrangement counted as productive if the CDR3 had no stop codons and remained in frame with V and J, and every other rearrangement counted as non-productive. Following IMGT convention, CDR3 was defined as the stretch from the second conserved V-encoded cysteine up to the conserved J-encoded phenylalanine. The earlier analysis of a few hundred of the donors excluded sequences that lacked an unambiguous match to a single V gene segment. In an earlier analysis of approximately 500 of the donors, a V segment was called functional when productive rearrangements were above 56.7%, and segregating when the standard deviation between donors exceeded 5%. A statistical classification framework was built to diagnose cytomegalovirus status from the catalog of TCR beta chain sequences. In a later analysis, V and J genes were assigned by comparing TCR nucleotide sequences against IMGT/GENE-DB human TR gene sequences. Using the TCRdist pipeline, a later analysis assigned CDR3 sequences along with most-parsimonious VDJ recombination scenarios. A later analysis defined each TCR beta chain by its CDR3 amino acid sequence plus V-gene family, and excluded reads lacking a unique V-gene family. In a later analysis, 500 to 700 highly shared, low-generation-probability nucleotide sequences were removed to address suspected cross-contamination and a sequencing artifact. A later analysis calculated a clonal expansion index for each public chain from normalized within-repertoire ranks of inferred template counts. Generation probabilities in a later analysis came from a VDJ recombination model fitted to out-of-frame rearrangements, and those results were checked against IGoR. Hypergeometric tests were used in a later analysis to score TCR-TCR, TCR-HLA and TCR-CMV co-occurrence, with a repertoire-size bias correction applied to the TCR pairs. In a later analysis, false discovery rates were estimated by permuting HLA or CMV assignments 20 times. In a later analysis, co-occurring TCRs were grouped using DBSCAN, with TCRdist sequence similarity added in when clustering inside HLA-allele-positive subsets. For co-occurrence clustering, repertoires with fewer than 30,000 or more than 120,000 public chains were excluded, along with about five repertoires with anomalous nucleotide sharing. In TCRdb, the immuneACCESS table is reduced to in-frame sequences with V and J assigned. These tables do not hold every clone; where another copy was compared, an unresolved V gene accounts for under half, and the others remain unexplained. For V, J and clone size, that table is used; D and trimming come from the DNA. The sample table shows approximately 65,000 clones, and 65% to 80% are seen once. Together, the top ten hold about 17% of the sample.

The chain is made from TRBV6-4 and TRBJ1-1; matching of 6 bases hints at TRBD1 as the D gene. This receptor was identified in a man between 40 and 49 years old in good health and CMV-seropositive. The material sequenced was PBMCs. The DNA sequence is as follows: TGTGCCAGCAGTAAAGAACAGGGAACTGAAGCTTTCTTT. Protein translation: CASSKEQGTEAFF.